These T cell receptor beta chains were read from a single sample in a study of cytomegalovirus exposure and HLA in healthy donors. Produced via immunoSEQ multiplex PCR; TCRdb's table is partial and in-frame only. The sample has 150,000 or so clones, 60% to 80% seen once; the top ten hold roughly 3.8%. Source material: PBMCs. Receptors originate from a male donor in good health and CMV-seronegative. Both conserved end residues are trimmed from each CDR3. The D gene is left open where the match is weak.

>.|TRBJ1-2|TRBV30
AWSVIDGYT
>.|TRBJ2-7|TRBV7-9
ASSLAPSVSH
>TRBD1|TRBJ2-5|TRBV30
AWSTEGAGEY
>.|TRBJ1-2|TRBV30
LIRGGYGYT
>.|TRBJ2-7|TRBV4-1
ASSQNSDSYYEQY
>.|TRBJ1-1|TRBV28
ASSLLPGTNTEAF
>.|TRBJ2-1|TRBV2
ASSEAPPGYNEQF
>.|TRBJ1-6|TRBV14
ASKRGSYNSPLH
>TRBD1|TRBJ2-1|TRBV4-1
ASSQGQGPYNEQF
>.|TRBJ2-7|TRBV9
ASSVAPDRSYEQY
>.|TRBJ2-1|TRBV25-1
ASSELGGNEQF
>.|TRBJ1-1|TRBV5-4
ASSLTSSPRAF
>.|TRBJ1-4|TRBV4-1
ASLPLSGSVREKLF